This T cell receptor (beta chain) was sequenced in a study of T cells after yellow fever vaccination. Overall study results and limits: Overall, a small share of clonotypes was seen in both CD4 and CD8 compartments. Post-booster reappearance was seen for most primary-vaccination clones (just over 95% CD4, 75% to 90% CD8).

TCRdb reanalysed the 5' RACE reads using MiXCR and keeps one entry per CDR3 protein. Here the sample spans about 550,000 distinct CDR3 sequences, about 19% being singletons. This clonotype was seen at least ten times. Its antigen is unidentified. This sample comprised PBMCs, obtained 15 days after the yellow fever booster vaccination. This TCR came from a man aged 25 to 40 who received the YFV17D yellow fever vaccine.

The CDR3 spells CASSLAANTGELFF. In DNA, the CDR3 is TGTGCCAGCAGCTTAGCGGCGAACACCGGGGAGCTGTTTTTT. This chain connects TRBV7-9 to TRBJ2-2, with no clear D. The germline V gene has CDR1 SEHNR and CDR2 FQNEAQ (reference sequence). There are 14 residues in the CDR3. The ends were cut back, 0 bases at V and 0 bases at J, with 2 bases in the middle. Variable domain in full (rest from reference TRBV7-9 and TRBJ2-2): DTGVSQNPRHKITKRGQNVTFRCDPISEHNRLYWYRQTLGQGPEFLTYFQNEAQLEKSRLLSDRFSAERPKGSFSTLEIQRTEQGDSAMYLCASSLAANTGELFFGEGSRLTVL.